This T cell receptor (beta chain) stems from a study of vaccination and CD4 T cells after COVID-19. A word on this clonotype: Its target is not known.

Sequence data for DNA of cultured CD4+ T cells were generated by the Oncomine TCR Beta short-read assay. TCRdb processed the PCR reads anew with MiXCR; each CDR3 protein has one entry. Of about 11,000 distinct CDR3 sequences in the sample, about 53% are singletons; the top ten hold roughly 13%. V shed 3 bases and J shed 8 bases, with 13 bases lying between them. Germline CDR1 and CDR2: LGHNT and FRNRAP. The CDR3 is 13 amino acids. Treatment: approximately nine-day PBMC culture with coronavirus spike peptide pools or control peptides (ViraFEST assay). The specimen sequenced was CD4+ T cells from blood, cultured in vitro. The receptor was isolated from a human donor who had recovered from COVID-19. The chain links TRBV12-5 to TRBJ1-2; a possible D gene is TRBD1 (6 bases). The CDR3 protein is CASGLSGAGGYTF. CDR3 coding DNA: TGTGCTAGTGGTTTATCGGGGGCAGGCGGCTACACCTTC.